The entry below describes one T cell receptor (beta chain). No antigen is known for it. Per-nucleotide qualities are absent, and no much larger clonotype sits a single base away. The data were obtained in a study of beta chain features in type 1 diabetes (dated by TCRdb to 2017 to 2018). With respect to the entire study: Mean age, gender distribution, total cell number and subset yield were not different between patients and healthy donors. Regulatory and stem cell-like memory subsets were obtained from only 8 patients and about eight healthy donors, while naive and central memory subsets were obtained from all 30 or so donors. A total of approximately 100 million sorted cells were examined across all samples, and the number of cells per subset was strongly correlated with RNA yield. In the study, TCRB repertoires of sorted circulating CD4+ T cell subsets from recently diagnosed type 1 diabetes patients were compared with those of matched healthy donors.

The CDR3 covers 15 residues, taking in both the cysteine and the phenylalanine. Just CDR3 DNA is preserved here, 45 bases in frame from base 1. In the germline V gene, CDR1 corresponds to SGDLS and CDR2 to YYNGEE. V is cut back by 2 bases and J by 10 bases, with 7 bases in the junction unmatched. The High Capacity cDNA Reverse Transcription Kit was used to reverse transcribe all of the isolated RNA, meaning that expressed TCRB transcripts were what got sequenced. Deep immunoSEQ sequencing was performed on naive, central memory and regulatory T cell samples, with an average of approximately 4 million total reads per sample. Sorted cells were lysed in RLT buffer and RNA was extracted with DNase-treated RNeasy Micro or Mini kits, depending on cell number. To prevent cross-contamination, every cell subset was processed on its own, while patient and healthy donor samples were processed together. The immunoSEQ multiplex PCR was used to amplify TCRB sequences from cDNA, yielding 87-bp fragments that span the CDR3 region. Amplicons were sequenced on the Illumina HiSeq platform. On the authors' methods: PCR bias was computationally corrected using synthetic template baselines, reads within Hamming distance 2 were collapsed, and singletons that could not be merged were discarded. Reads were aligned against IMGT so that V, D and J genes, CDR3 length and insertions or deletions at six rearrangement sites could be assigned. Clonotype counts were normalized to sorted cell number within each subset before computing true diversity and Gini coefficients with the tcR R package. Repertoire sharing was quantified using the overlap coefficient calculated on TCRB nucleotide sequences. In TCRdb, the immuneACCESS table is reduced to in-frame sequences with V and J assigned. These tables do not hold every clone; where another copy was compared, an unresolved V gene accounts for under half, and the others remain unexplained. That table supplies the V and J calls and clone size; D and trimming were determined from the DNA. For this sample there are 120,000 or so clones; 16% appear just once. The ten largest clones capture roughly 2.5% of the sample.

Results the study describes overall, beyond this receptor: PCR might favor shorter templates, but patient and control samples were amplified and corrected together, so any skew would affect both groups equally. Naive, central memory and regulatory TCRB repertoires appeared more similar among patients than among healthy donors. Because the HLA sub-analyses included only small numbers of individuals, any influence of HLA type on TCRB rearrangement was left unresolved. Sequencing cDNA rather than genomic DNA could over-represent highly expressing activated cells, although activation and CD3 levels did not differ between groups. Patients with type 1 diabetes made fewer insertions and deleted more nucleotides at VDJ recombination sites, implying thymic rearrangement abnormalities. In all four CD4+ subsets, TCRB CDR3 length was moderately but significantly shorter in type 1 diabetes patients.

A single peripheral blood draw of around 0.11 L on average was collected from each donor into heparinised tubes. A BD FACSAria II was used to sort naive, central memory, regulatory and stem cell-like memory CD4+ T cells with a panel that included CD45RO, CCR7, CD25, CD127, CD95 and CD27. A purity above 95% was achieved for all sorted populations. Right away, PBMCs were isolated by Lymphoprep density gradient centrifugation and were stained directly, with no culture step. To minimize batch effects, samples were stained and sorted in pairs, one healthy donor with one patient per experiment. Sequenced sample: central memory CD4+ T cells from blood. This clonotype was sampled from a man aged 30-40 years with type 1 diabetes. The chain employs TRBV9 and TRBJ1-6; TRBD1 lines up with 9 middle nucleotides. The nucleotides read TGTGCCAGCAGCGTCGGACAGGGGCCCGAGTCACCCCTCCACTTT. It translates to CASSVGQGPESPLHF.